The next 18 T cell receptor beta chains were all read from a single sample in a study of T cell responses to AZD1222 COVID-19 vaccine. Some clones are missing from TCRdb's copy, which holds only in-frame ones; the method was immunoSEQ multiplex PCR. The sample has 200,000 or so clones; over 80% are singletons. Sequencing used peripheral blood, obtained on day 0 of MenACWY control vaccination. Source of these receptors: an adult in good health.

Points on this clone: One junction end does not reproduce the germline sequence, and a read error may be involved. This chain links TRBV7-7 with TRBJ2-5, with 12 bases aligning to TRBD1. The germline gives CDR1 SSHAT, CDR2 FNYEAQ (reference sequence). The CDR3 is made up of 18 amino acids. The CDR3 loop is CASSLDPPGQGARETQYF. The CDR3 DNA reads TGTGCTAGCAGCTTAGACCCTCCGGGACAGGGGGCCCGGGAGACCCAGTACTTC.

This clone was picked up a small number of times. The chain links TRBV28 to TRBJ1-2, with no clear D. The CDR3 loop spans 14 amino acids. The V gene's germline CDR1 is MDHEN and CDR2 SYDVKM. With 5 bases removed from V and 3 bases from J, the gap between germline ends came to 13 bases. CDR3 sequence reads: CASSRPTVYYGYTF. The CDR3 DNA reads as TGTGCCAGCAGTCGTCCTACGGTTTACTATGGCTACACCTTC.

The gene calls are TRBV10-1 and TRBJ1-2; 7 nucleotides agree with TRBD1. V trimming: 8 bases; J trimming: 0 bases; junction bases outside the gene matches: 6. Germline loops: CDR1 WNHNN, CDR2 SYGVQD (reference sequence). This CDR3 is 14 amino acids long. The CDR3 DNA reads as TGCGCCAGCCAGGGGGGGAATACTAACTATGGCTACACCTTC. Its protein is CASQGGNTNYGYTF.

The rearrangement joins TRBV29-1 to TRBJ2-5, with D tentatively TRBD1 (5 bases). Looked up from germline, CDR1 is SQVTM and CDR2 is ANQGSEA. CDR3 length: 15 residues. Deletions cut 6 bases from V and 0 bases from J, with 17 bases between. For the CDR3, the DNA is TGCAGCGTCGATCTTTGGGAAGGGGACCAAGAGACCCAGTACTTC. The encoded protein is CSVDLWEGDQETQYF.

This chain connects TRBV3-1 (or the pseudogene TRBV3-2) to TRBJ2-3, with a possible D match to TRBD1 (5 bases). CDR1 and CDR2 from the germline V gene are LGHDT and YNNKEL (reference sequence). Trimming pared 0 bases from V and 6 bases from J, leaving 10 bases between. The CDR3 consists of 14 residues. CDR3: CASSQERGWDTQYF. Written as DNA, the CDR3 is TGTGCCAGCAGCCAAGAAAGGGGTTGGGATACGCAGTATTTT.

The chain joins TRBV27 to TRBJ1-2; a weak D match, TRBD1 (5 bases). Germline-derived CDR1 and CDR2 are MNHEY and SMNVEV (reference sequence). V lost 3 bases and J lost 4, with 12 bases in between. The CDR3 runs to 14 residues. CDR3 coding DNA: TGTGCCAGCAGTTTGGGGGTTTCCGGCTATGGCTACACCTTC. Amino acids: CASSLGVSGYGYTF.

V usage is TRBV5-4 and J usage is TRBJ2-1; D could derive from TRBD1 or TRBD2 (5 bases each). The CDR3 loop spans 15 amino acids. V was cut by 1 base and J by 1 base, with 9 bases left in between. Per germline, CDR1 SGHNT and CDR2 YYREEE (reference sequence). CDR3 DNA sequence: TGTGCCAGCAGCTTGACAGGAGGATCCTACAATGAGCAGTTCTTC. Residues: CASSLTGGSYNEQFF.

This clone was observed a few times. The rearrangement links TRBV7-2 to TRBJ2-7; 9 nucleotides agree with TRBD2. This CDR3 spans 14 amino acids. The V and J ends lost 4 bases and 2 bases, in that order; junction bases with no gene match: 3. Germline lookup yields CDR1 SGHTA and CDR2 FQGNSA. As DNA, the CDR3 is TGTGCCAGCAGCTCAGGCGGGGGGGCCTACGAGCAGTACTTC. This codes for CASSSGGGAYEQYF.

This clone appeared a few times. The DNA of the CDR3 is TGTGCCAGCAGTGAAGTCGCGGCTGCAACTAATGAAAAACTGTTTTTT. Translation: CASSEVAAATNEKLFF. V usage is TRBV2 and J usage is TRBJ1-4; D not resolved. Germline values: CDR1 SNHLY, CDR2 FYNNEI. Trimming stripped 1 base from V and 0 bases from J, with 9 bases between. This CDR3 is built from 16 residues.

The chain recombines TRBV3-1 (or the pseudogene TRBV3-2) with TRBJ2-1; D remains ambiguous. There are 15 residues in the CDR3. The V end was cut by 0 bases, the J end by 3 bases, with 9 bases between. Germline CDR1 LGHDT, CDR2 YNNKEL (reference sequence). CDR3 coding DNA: TGTGCCAGCAGCCAAGACGTGGTTGGCTACAATGAGCAGTTCTTC. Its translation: CASSQDVVGYNEQFF.

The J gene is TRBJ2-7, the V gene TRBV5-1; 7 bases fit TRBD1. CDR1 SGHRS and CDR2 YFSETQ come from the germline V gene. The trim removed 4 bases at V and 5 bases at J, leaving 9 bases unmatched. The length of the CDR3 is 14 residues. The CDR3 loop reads CASSQGQALHEQYF. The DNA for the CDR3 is TGCGCCAGCAGCCAAGGACAGGCCCTCCACGAGCAGTACTTC.

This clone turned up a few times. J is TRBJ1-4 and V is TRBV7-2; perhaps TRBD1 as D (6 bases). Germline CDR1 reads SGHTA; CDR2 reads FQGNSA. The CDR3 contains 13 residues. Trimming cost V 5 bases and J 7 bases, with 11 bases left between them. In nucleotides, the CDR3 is TGTGCCAGCAGCCCTGGGGGCTTTGAAAAACTGTTTTTT. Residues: CASSPGGFEKLFF. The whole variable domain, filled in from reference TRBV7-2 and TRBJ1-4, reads GAGVSQSPSNKVTEKGKDVELRCDPISGHTALYWYRQSLGQGLEFLIYFQGNSAPDKSGLPSDRFSAERTGGSVSTLTIQRTQQEDSAVYLCASSPGGFEKLFFGSGTQLSVL.

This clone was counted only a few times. Here the CDR3 reads CASRPPGQPNTEAFF. For the CDR3, the DNA is TGCGCCAGCAGGCCACCGGGACAACCGAACACTGAAGCTTTCTTT. The chain employs TRBV5-1 and TRBJ1-1; possibly TRBD1 for D (6 bases). CDR1 and CDR2 (germline): SGHRS, YFSETQ. CDR3 length equals 15 residues. The V and J ends lost 5 bases and 1 base respectively, with 15 bases between them.

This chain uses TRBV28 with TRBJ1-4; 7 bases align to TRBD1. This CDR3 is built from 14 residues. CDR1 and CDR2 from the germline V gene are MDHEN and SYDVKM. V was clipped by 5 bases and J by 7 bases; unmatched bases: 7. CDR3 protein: CASSGTGQSEKLFF. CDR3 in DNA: TGTGCCAGCAGTGGGACGGGACAGAGTGAAAAACTGTTTTTT.

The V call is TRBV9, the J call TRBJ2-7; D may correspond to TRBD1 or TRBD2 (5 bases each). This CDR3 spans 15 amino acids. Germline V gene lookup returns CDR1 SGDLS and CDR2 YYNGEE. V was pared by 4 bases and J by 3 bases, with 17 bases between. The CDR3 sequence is CASSPSSGHFYEQYF. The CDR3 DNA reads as TGTGCCAGCAGCCCATCGTCGGGGCACTTCTACGAGCAGTACTTC.

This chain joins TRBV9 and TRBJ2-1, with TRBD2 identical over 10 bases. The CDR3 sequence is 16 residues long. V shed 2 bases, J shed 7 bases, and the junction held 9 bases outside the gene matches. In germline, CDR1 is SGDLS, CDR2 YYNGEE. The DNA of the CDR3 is TGTGCCAGCAGCGTGGGTATAGCGGGAGGTATTAATGAGCAGTTCTTC. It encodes CASSVGIAGGINEQFF.

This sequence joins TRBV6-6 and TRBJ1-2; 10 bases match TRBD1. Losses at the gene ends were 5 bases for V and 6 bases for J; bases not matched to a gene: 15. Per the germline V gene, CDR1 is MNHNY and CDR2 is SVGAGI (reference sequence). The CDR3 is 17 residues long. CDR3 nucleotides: TGTGCCAGCAGTGGATCCACCCGGGACAGGGGTCGGCATGGCTACACCTTC. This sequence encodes CASSGSTRDRGRHGYTF.

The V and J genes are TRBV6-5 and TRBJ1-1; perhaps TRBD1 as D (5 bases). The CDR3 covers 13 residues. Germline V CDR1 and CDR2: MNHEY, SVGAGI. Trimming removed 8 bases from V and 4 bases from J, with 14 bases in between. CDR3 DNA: TGTGCCAGCCAATTTCCGGGGGTCACTGAAGCTTTCTTT. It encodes CASQFPGVTEAFF.